The 12 T cell receptor beta chains below were found in one sample sequenced in a study of metastatic and nonmetastatic thyroid tumors. Through MiXCR, TCRdb re-clonotyped the PCR reads. The sample consists of about 15,000 clones, approximately 29% of them appearing once. Thyroid surgery took place with no prior treatment in any patient. Material for sequencing was tumor tissue. These receptors were taken from a female donor with papillary thyroid cancer or a benign thyroid nodule (not recorded which). Some clones in this sample may be carry-over from other donors' samples.

Only a few counts were recorded for this clone. The chain is built from TRBV12-5 and TRBJ2-7; no clear D. The CDR3 contains 13 residues. Trimming took 3 bases from V and 4 from J, leaving 10 bases between them. Germline assignment: CDR1 LGHNT and CDR2 FRNRAP. In DNA form, the CDR3 reads TGTGCTAGTGGTTTTGACATGGGGTACGAGCAGTACTTC. This encodes CASGFDMGYEQYF.

In regard to this clone: The conserved final phenylalanine or tryptophan is absent from the CDR3, which likely points to a read error. V gene TRBV12-3 or TRBV12-4 combines with J gene TRBJ1-2, with D perhaps TRBD1 (6 bases). The CDR3 has 13 residues. Trimming pared 7 bases from V and 6 bases from J, leaving 15 bases between. The CDR3 DNA follows: TGTGCCAGCACCTGGACAGTTTCCAATGGCTACACCCTC. Protein: CASTWTVSNGYTL.

This clone was seen only once. The chain employs TRBV11-1 and TRBJ1-2; no firm D call. CDR1 and CDR2 (germline): SGHAT, FQDESV (reference sequence). The CDR3 covers 14 residues. V shed 5 bases and J shed 0 bases, with 10 bases lying between them. The CDR3, as DNA: TGTGCCAGCAGCCAAGACGGACCTAACTATGGCTACACCTTC. This gives the protein CASSQDGPNYGYTF.

The chain couples TRBV20-1 to TRBJ2-1, with a weak D call TRBD2 (6 bases). CDR1 is DFQATT and CDR2 is SNEGSKA in the germline V gene (reference sequence). V was trimmed by 3 bases and J by 3 bases, leaving 12 bases between them. The CDR3 is made up of 14 amino acids. The CDR3 region has the DNA TGCAGTGCTAGCGACGGGGGAGGCTACAATGAGCAGTTCTTC. It codes for CSASDGGGYNEQFF.

The sample holds many counts of this clone. The V and J genes are TRBV9 and TRBJ2-6; no reliable D call. In germline, CDR1 is SGDLS, CDR2 YYNGEE. This CDR3 has 15 amino acids. Trimming removed 1 base at V and 1 base at J, with 6 bases between. CDR3 DNA sequence: TGTGCCAGCAGCGTAAGCCAGTCTGGGGCCAACGTCCTGACTTTC. It is translated as CASSVSQSGANVLTF.

V usage is TRBV5-1 and J usage is TRBJ2-5; the D call may be TRBD1 or TRBD2 (5 bases each). Germline V gives CDR1 SGHRS, CDR2 YFSETQ. The CDR3 spans 18 residues. The V and J ends lost 2 bases and 3 bases respectively, with 23 bases between them. The CDR3 bases are TGCGCCAGCAGCTTCCGGGACGACGTACTATCGGACAAAGAGACCCAGTACTTC. Encoded protein: CASSFRDDVLSDKETQYF.

This clone rates as medium-sized (0.01 to 0.1%). The V call is TRBV12-3 or TRBV12-4, the J call TRBJ2-7; the D gene is possibly TRBD2 (5 bases). The CDR3 covers 17 residues. V lost 3 bases, J lost 0 bases, and 18 bases lay in between. The DNA of the CDR3 is TGTGCCAGCAGTTTGTTTGGGAAGCGGCTAAGCTCCTACGAGCAGTACTTC. It yields the protein CASSLFGKRLSSYEQYF.

This clone has a count of ten or more. This chain joins TRBV19 and TRBJ2-1; 7 nucleotides line up with TRBD2. CDR1 and CDR2 (germline): LNHDA, SQIVND (reference sequence). With 4 bases clipped from V and 6 bases from J, the junction kept 0 bases outside the gene matches. This CDR3 comprises 12 residues. The CDR3 reads CASSRTSNEQFF. The DNA of the CDR3 is TGTGCCAGTAGTAGGACTAGCAATGAGCAGTTCTTC.

The chain couples TRBV29-1 to TRBJ2-5; the match to TRBD1 covers 10 bases. This CDR3 spans 12 amino acids. Germline CDR1 reads SQVTM; CDR2 reads ANQGSEA. The V gene end was trimmed by 6 bases and the J gene end by 5 bases; junction bases not matched to a gene: 3. Written as DNA, the CDR3 is TGCAGCGTGACAGGGGGCAAGGAGACCCAGTACTTC. As protein: CSVTGGKETQYF.

This clone counts as medium-sized (0.01 to 0.1%). The rearrangement joins TRBV27 to TRBJ1-1; 7 bases are a match to TRBD1. Germline CDR1 MNHEY, CDR2 SMNVEV (reference sequence). The CDR3 length is 14 residues. Trimming removed 0 bases from V and 5 bases from J; junction bases left unmatched: 3. DNA of the CDR3: TGTGCCAGCAGTTTATCACACAGGGGAACTGAAGCTTTCTTT. Its protein is CASSLSHRGTEAFF.

V and J are TRBV5-1 and TRBJ2-1, with D perhaps TRBD1 (6 bases). The CDR3 contains 17 residues. Trimming pared 0 bases from V and 6 bases from J, leaving 19 bases between. Germline CDR1 is SGHRS and CDR2 is YFSETQ. CDR3 sequence reads: CASSLGHYRDTSNEQFF. The CDR3 DNA sequence: TGCGCCAGCAGCTTGGGTCATTATAGGGACACCTCCAATGAGCAGTTCTTC.

J is TRBJ2-7 and V is TRBV5-1; D not resolved. The CDR3 consists of 14 residues. CDR1 is SGHRS and CDR2 is YFSETQ in the germline V gene. V was shortened by 0 bases and J by 3 bases, with 10 bases between the two germline ends. Here the CDR3 DNA reads TGCGCCAGCAGCTTGGCCGCAGAGAACTACGAGCAGTACTTC. It encodes CASSLAAENYEQYF.